This T cell receptor beta chain originates from a study of graft-versus-host responses after intestinal transplantation. For the study at large: After anti-thymocyte globulin induction, recipients took tacrolimus and steroids for around three years.

Sequencing used immunoSEQ multiplex PCR; TCRdb keeps in-frame clones, though not all of them. The repertoire holds 15,000 to 20,000 clones, with about 83% as singletons. Grafts had their tissue processed, releasing intraepithelial and lamina propria lymphocytes. From germline, CDR1 is LGHNA and CDR2 YNFKEQ. V shed 0 bases, J shed 5 bases, and the junction held 10 bases outside the gene matches. There are 17 residues in the CDR3. The sequencing used ileum tissue, collected roughly 620 days after intestinal transplantation. This sequence was found in a human patient who received an intestinal transplant, so some T cells may come from the graft donor. This chain connects TRBV4-2 to TRBJ2-5; TRBD2 matches 9 bases. CDR3 bases: TGTGCCAGCAGCCAAGATCACGGGCGGGGGGGCCAGGAGACCCAGTACTTC. Amino acids: CASSQDHGRGGQETQYF.